The T cell receptor beta chain under discussion was sequenced for a study of CD8 T cells in ankylosing spondylitis. The study, taken as a whole, reports: Blood of patients with ankylosing spondylitis appeared to be characterized by a TCR beta motif of eight highly homologous variants.

This clonotype has more than one count but fewer than ten. Its cognate antigen is unknown. CDR1 and CDR2 (germline): SGHRS, YFSETQ. CDR3 length: 16 residues. V dropped 4 bases and J dropped 3 bases, with 19 bases sitting between them. Making the TCR beta libraries involved quantitative 5'-RACE with molecular barcodes. TCRdb recomputed calls from the 5' RACE reads with MiXCR, one row per CDR3 protein. The sample records approximately 69,000 distinct CDR3 sequences, approximately 5% being singletons. The source material was blood, either unsorted or a sorted T cell fraction (not recorded which). The source of this sequence is a male donor with ankylosing spondylitis or in good health (not recorded which). The J gene is TRBJ2-5, the V gene TRBV5-1; unclear D gene. DNA for the CDR3: TGCGCCAGCAGCCCCCTCCGAGCCCACCTAAAAGAGACCCAGTACTTC. Residues: CASSPLRAHLKETQYF. Full variable domain (remainder filled in from reference TRBV5-1 and TRBJ2-5): KAGVTQTPRYLIKTRGQQVTLSCSPISGHRSVSWYQQTPGQGLQFLFEYFSETQRNKGNFPGRFSGRQFSNSRSEMNVSTLELGDSALYLCASSPLRAHLKETQYFGPGTRLLVL.